Shown below are 18 T cell receptor beta chains from a single sample sequenced in a study of response to subunit inactivated influenza vaccine. TCRdb used MiXCR to reprocess the RT-PCR reads, holding one entry per CDR3 protein. This table holds hundreds of thousands of distinct CDR3 sequences, 25% found once. Sequences were derived from CD4+ T cells sorted from PBMCs, sampled around 5 days after vaccination. The receptors stem from a man aged 50 or older who received an inactivated influenza vaccine.

The chain combines TRBV2 with TRBJ1-6, with a weak D call TRBD1 (6 bases). Deletions cut 9 bases from V and 4 bases from J, with 10 bases between. Germline V gives CDR1 SNHLY, CDR2 FYNNEI. The CDR3 has 13 amino acids. The CDR3: CASSQGYNSPLHF. The DNA of the CDR3 is TGTGCCAGTTCCCAGGGGTATAATTCACCCCTCCACTTT.

V and J are TRBV15 and TRBJ2-7; D ambiguous. CDR1 and CDR2 (germline): LNHNV, YYDKDF (reference sequence). V dropped 0 bases and J dropped 0 bases, with 3 bases sitting between them. There are 13 residues in the CDR3. The CDR3 is CATSRDLSYEQYF. DNA for the CDR3: TGTGCCACCAGCAGAGATCTCTCCTACGAGCAGTACTTC.

The CDR3 protein is CSAIVAGVADTQYF. In DNA, the CDR3 is TGCAGTGCTATAGTTGCGGGAGTGGCAGATACGCAGTATTTT. This chain links TRBV20-1 with TRBJ2-3, with 7 bases aligning to TRBD2. This CDR3 spans 14 amino acids. Looked up from germline, CDR1 is DFQATT and CDR2 is SNEGSKA (reference sequence). The ends lost 4 bases at V and 4 bases at J; junction bases unmatched: 8.

The chain is built from TRBV9 and TRBJ1-1; tentatively, D is TRBD1 (5 bases). The germline CDR1 and CDR2 sequences are SGDLS and YYNGEE. V gave up 3 bases and J gave up 6 bases, with 18 bases separating them. The CDR3 sequence is 15 residues long. Here the CDR3 DNA reads TGTGCCAGCAGCGAGGGGTCATGGGGTGGGTCTGAAGCTTTCTTT. It is translated as CASSEGSWGGSEAFF.

The chain combines TRBV11-2 with TRBJ2-5, with a possible D match to TRBD1 (5 bases). The germline CDR1 and CDR2 sequences are SGHAT and FQNNGV. V lost 3 bases and J 2 bases, leaving 10 bases between the germline ends. The CDR3 length is 14 residues. CDR3 residues: CASSFNPGQETQYF. The CDR3 bases are TGTGCCAGCAGCTTTAATCCAGGGCAAGAGACCCAGTACTTC.

The chain links TRBV12-3 or TRBV12-4 to TRBJ2-1; D may correspond to TRBD1 or TRBD2 (5 bases each). The ends were cut back, 10 bases at V and 3 bases at J, with 13 bases in the middle. The CDR3 extends over 13 amino acids. The CDR3 region has the DNA TGTGCCACCCGTACTAGGGGCTACAATGAGCAGTTCTTC. Translation gives CATRTRGYNEQFF.

This clonotype appeared a few times. This chain joins TRBV4-3 and TRBJ2-5; 9 positions match TRBD2. The germline V gene encodes CDR1 LGHNA and CDR2 YSLEER. After removal of 1 base from V and 0 bases from J, the junction contained 6 bases not matched to a gene. This CDR3 contains 17 residues. In DNA form, the CDR3 reads TGCGCCAGCAGCCAAGGGATAGCGGGGGACCACCAAGAGACCCAGTACTTC. Protein: CASSQGIAGDHQETQYF.

This clonotype showed up just a few times. This sequence joins TRBV12-3 or TRBV12-4 and TRBJ1-2, with a tentative D call TRBD1 (5 bases). Trimming pared 3 bases from V and 7 bases from J, leaving 9 bases between. The CDR3 sequence is 12 residues long. The CDR3 DNA is TGTGCCAGCAGTTTGGACGGGGGTGGCTACACCTTC. Encoded protein: CASSLDGGGYTF.

On this clonotype itself: This may arise from a read error, as a much more abundant clone is one base away. The chain recombines TRBV20-1 with TRBJ2-3; 9 nucleotides agree with TRBD2. Germline values: CDR1 DFQATT, CDR2 SNEGSKA (reference sequence). The CDR3 has 17 amino acids. CDR3 sequence: CSARGGLAGTGTDMQYF. The CDR3 DNA reads as TGCAGTGCTAGAGGGGGGCTAGCGGGAACGGGAACAGATATGCAGTATTTT.

This clonotype occurred many times. The CDR3 DNA reads as TGTGCCACCAGCAGAGATGGTCGACTAGCGCCTGGGGCCAACGTCCTGACTTTC. This translates into CATSRDGRLAPGANVLTF. The chain joins TRBV15 to TRBJ2-6, with TRBD2 identical over 8 bases. This CDR3 has 18 residues. V shed 0 bases, J shed 2 bases, and the junction held 6 bases outside the gene matches. Germline lookup yields CDR1 LNHNV and CDR2 YYDKDF (reference sequence).

This clonotype was observed many times. The genes are TRBV7-9 and TRBJ2-6; D is uncertain. The CDR3 has 14 amino acids. V was pared by 5 bases and J by 2 bases, with 7 bases between. The germline CDR1 and CDR2 sequences are SEHNR and FQNEAQ (reference sequence). In DNA form, the CDR3 reads TGTGCCAGCAGCCCCGATCCTGGGGCCAACGTCCTGACTTTC. It translates to CASSPDPGANVLTF.

This clonotype was seen a few times. The V call is TRBV12-3 or TRBV12-4, the J call TRBJ1-3, with D tentatively TRBD1 (6 bases). CDR3 size: 13 residues. V lost 6 bases to trimming and J lost 3 bases, with 9 bases between them. CDR3 coding DNA: TGTGCCAGCAGGGGACAAGGTGGAAACACCATATATTTT. Its translation is CASRGQGGNTIYF.

V is TRBV5-1 and J is TRBJ1-6; 11 positions agree with TRBD1. Germline trimming cut 5 bases from V and 5 bases from J; bases unmatched to any gene: 3. The CDR3 is 15 residues long. Germline V CDR1 and CDR2: SGHRS, YFSETQ. CDR3 protein: CASRGQGGHNSPLHF. DNA of the CDR3: TGCGCCAGCAGGGGACAGGGGGGCCATAATTCACCCCTCCACTTT.

This clonotype was counted only a few times. V is TRBV6-1 and J is TRBJ2-3; TRBD2 is a possible D gene (7 bases). The CDR3 consists of 17 residues. The germline V and J ends were trimmed by 7 bases and 0 bases, with 20 bases remaining between them. Per the germline V gene, CDR1 is MNHNS and CDR2 is SASEGT. This CDR3 reads CASTRGGRGPSTDTQYF. CDR3 coding DNA: TGTGCCAGCACAAGGGGGGGGCGGGGACCTAGCACAGATACGCAGTATTTT.

V usage is TRBV5-1 and J usage is TRBJ1-2; 8 bases line up with TRBD1. Per the germline V gene, CDR1 is SGHRS and CDR2 is YFSETQ. J was trimmed by 5 bases and V by 0 bases; bases with no gene match: 3. This CDR3 comprises 14 residues. CDR3 sequence reads: CASSLAGQDYGYTF. The CDR3 region has the DNA TGCGCCAGCAGCTTGGCGGGACAGGATTATGGCTACACCTTC.

In its sample, this clonotype was seen a few times. The rearrangement links TRBV4-2 to TRBJ2-3, with 11 bases lining up with TRBD2. J gave up 1 base and V 1 base, and 7 bases lay outside the gene matches. Germline CDR1 and CDR2: LGHNA and YNFKEQ. The CDR3 spans 18 residues. The CDR3 nucleotides read TGTGCCAGCAGCCAAGTTCCTAGCGGGAGGTCTGGCACAGATACGCAGTATTTT. Its protein is CASSQVPSGRSGTDTQYF.

The chain is built from TRBV7-8 and TRBJ1-4; TRBD1 matches at 9 bases. Looked up from germline, CDR1 is SGHVS and CDR2 is FQNEAQ. CDR3 size: 17 residues. With V trimmed by 2 bases and J by 3 bases, 7 bases remained unmatched. The chain's CDR3 is CASSLTADRGSNEKLFF. CDR3 bases: TGTGCCAGCAGCTTAACGGCGGACAGGGGTTCTAATGAAAAACTGTTTTTT.

V usage is TRBV5-1 and J usage is TRBJ2-3; 11 bases fit TRBD2. There are 17 residues in the CDR3. The V segment lost 2 bases and the J segment 5 bases; nucleotides outside the gene matches: 10. Germline CDR1 and CDR2: SGHRS and YFSETQ. DNA for the CDR3: TGCGCCAGCAGCTTTGGGAATAGCGGGGGGGCCGGAGATACGCAGTATTTT. Translated, it gives CASSFGNSGGAGDTQYF.